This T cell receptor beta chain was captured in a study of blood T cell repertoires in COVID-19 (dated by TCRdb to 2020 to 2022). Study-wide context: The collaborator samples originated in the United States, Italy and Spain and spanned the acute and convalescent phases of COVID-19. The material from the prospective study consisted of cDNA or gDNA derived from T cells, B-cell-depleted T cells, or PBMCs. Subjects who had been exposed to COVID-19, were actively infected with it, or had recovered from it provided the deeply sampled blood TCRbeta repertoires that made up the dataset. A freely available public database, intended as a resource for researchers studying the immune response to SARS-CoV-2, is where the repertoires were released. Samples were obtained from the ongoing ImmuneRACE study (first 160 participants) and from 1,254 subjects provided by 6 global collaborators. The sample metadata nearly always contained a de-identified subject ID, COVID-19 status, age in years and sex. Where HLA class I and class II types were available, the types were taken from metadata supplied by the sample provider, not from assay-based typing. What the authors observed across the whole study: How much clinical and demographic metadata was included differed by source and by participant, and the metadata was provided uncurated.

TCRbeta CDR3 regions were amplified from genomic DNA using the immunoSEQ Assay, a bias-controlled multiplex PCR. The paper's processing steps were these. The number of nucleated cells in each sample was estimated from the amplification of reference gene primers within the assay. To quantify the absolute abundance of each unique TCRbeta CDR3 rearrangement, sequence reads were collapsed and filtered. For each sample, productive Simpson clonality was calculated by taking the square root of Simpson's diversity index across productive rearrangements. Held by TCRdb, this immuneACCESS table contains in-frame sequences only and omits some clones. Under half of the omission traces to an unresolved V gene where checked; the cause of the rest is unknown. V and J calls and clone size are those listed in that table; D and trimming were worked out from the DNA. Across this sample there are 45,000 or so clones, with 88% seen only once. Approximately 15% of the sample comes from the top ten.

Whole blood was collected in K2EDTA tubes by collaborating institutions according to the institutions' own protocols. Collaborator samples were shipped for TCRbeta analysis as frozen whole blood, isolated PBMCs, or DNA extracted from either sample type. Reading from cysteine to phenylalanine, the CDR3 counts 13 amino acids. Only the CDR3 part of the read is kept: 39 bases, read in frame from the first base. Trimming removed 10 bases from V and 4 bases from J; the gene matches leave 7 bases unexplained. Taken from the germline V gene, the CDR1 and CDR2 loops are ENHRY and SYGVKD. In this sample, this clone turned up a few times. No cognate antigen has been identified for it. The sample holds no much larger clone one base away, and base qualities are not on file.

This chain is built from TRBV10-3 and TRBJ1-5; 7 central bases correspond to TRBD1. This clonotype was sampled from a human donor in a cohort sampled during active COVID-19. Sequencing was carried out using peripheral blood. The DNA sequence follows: TGTGCCACTAGACAGGGACCGAATCAGCCCCAGCATTTT. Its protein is CATRQGPNQPQHF.